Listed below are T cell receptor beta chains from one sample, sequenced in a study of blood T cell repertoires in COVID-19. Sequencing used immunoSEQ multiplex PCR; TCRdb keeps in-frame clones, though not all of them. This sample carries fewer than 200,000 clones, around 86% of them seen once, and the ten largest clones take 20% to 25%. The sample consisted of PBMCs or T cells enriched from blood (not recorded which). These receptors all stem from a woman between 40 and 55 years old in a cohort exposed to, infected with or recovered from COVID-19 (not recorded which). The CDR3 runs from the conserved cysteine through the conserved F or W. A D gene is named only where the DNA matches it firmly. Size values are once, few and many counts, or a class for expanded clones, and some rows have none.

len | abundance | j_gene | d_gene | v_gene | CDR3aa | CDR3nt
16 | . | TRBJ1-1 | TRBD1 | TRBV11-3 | CASSRDAGGWNTEAFF | TGTGCCAGCAGCCGGGATGCAGGGGGCTGGAACACTGAAGCTTTCTTT
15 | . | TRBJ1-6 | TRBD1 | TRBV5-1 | CASSGLGQGNSPLHF | TGCGCCAGCAGCGGACTCGGACAGGGGAATTCACCCCTCCACTTT
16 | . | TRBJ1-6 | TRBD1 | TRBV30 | CAWTLGGGGAGSPLHF | TGTGCCTGGACCCTAGGTGGAGGGGGCGCAGGTTCACCCCTCCACTTT
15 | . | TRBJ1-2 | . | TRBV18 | CASSPDVQAYYGYTF | TGTGCCAGCTCACCAGATGTACAGGCCTACTATGGCTACACCTTC
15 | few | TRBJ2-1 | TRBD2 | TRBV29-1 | CILGREGSPYNEQFF | TGCATCCTGGGGCGGGAGGGCTCCCCCTACAATGAGCAGTTCTTC
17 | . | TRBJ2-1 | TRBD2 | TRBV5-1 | CASSWGRLAGVLNEQFF | TGCGCCAGCAGCTGGGGAAGGTTAGCGGGAGTTCTGAATGAGCAGTTCTTC
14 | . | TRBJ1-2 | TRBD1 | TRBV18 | CASSPRDRAYGYTF | TGTGCCAGCTCACCGCGGGACAGGGCCTATGGCTACACCTTC
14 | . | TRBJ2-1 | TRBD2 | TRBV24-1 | CATSESSGSREQFF | TGTGCCACCAGTGAGTCCAGCGGGAGTAGGGAGCAGTTCTTC
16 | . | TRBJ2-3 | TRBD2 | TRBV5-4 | CASSFERGGSTDTQYF | TGTGCCAGCAGTTTCGAGCGGGGCGGGAGCACAGATACGCAGTATTTT
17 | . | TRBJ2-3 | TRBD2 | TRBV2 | CASNWASGGWEKDTQYF | TGTGCCAGCAATTGGGCTAGCGGGGGCTGGGAAAAAGATACGCAGTATTTT
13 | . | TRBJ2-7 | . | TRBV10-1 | CASRSRGASEQYF | TGCGCCAGCAGGAGCCGGGGGGCCAGCGAGCAGTACTTC
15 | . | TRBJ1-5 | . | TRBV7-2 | CASSLGAAWNQPQHF | TGTGCCAGCAGCTTAGGGGCAGCTTGGAATCAGCCCCAGCATTTT
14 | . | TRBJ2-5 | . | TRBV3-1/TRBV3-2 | CASSQDQGRETQYF | TGTGCCAGCAGCCAAGATCAGGGGCGGGAGACCCAGTACTTC
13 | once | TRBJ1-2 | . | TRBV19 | CASSIGSAYGYTF | TGTGCCAGTAGTATTGGGAGCGCATATGGCTACACCTTC
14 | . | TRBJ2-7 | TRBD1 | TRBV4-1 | CASSLGQGGYEQYF | TGCGCCAGCAGCCTCGGACAGGGGGGGTACGAGCAGTACTTC
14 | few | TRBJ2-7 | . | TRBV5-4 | CASSADSISYEQYF | TGTGCCAGCAGCGCCGACTCCATCTCCTACGAGCAGTACTTC
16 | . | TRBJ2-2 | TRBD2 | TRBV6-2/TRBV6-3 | CASSDGLAGPTGELFF | TGTGCCAGCAGCGACGGACTAGCTGGACCCACCGGGGAGCTGTTTTTT
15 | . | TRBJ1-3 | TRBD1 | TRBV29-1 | CSVVGQANSGNTIYF | TGCAGCGTTGTCGGACAGGCTAATTCTGGAAACACCATATATTTT
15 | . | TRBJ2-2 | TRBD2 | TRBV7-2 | CASAEVAGGDGELFF | TGTGCCAGCGCAGAGGTAGCGGGAGGCGACGGGGAGCTGTTTTTT
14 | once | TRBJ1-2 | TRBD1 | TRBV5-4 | CASSLGQGDGGYTF | TGTGCCAGCAGCCTGGGACAGGGGGACGGTGGCTACACCTTC
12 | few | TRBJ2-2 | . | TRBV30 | CAWRGSPGELFF | TGTGCCTGGAGGGGGAGTCCCGGGGAGCTGTTTTTT
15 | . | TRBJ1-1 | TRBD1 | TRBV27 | CASSLSRQGNTEAFF | TGTGCCAGCAGTTTATCGCGACAGGGGAACACTGAAGCTTTCTTT
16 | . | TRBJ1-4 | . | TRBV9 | CASSVSGRATNEKLFF | TGTGCCAGCAGCGTCTCAGGGCGAGCAACTAATGAAAAACTGTTTTTT
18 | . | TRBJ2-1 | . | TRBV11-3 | CASSLRYPEGLWDNEQFF | TGTGCCAGCAGCCTCCGATACCCGGAGGGCCTTTGGGACAATGAGCAGTTCTTC